This note documents a single T cell receptor beta chain sequence. The antigen is unknown. This specimen belongs to a study of cytomegalovirus exposure and HLA in healthy donors. Per germline, CDR1 SGHRS and CDR2 YFSETQ. This CDR3 has 13 amino acids. The V gene end was trimmed by 4 bases and the J gene end by 10 bases; junction bases not matched to a gene: 2. With 60 Vbeta and 13 Jbeta primers, the PCR was carried out. Profiling relied on immunoSEQ multiplex PCR, and the TCRdb table lists in-frame clones only, not all of them. This sample has approximately 90,000 clones, with about 78% found just once. The study's findings and limits: There were reportedly fewer N-insertions in an Asian-associated ancestry cluster than the roughly 670-donor mean, in a later analysis. Under in vitro conditions, a few CMV-associated chains were confirmed as specific for CMV antigens.

The V gene is TRBV5-1, the J gene TRBJ2-1; 13 nucleotides line up with TRBD2. The receptor was derived from a man aged 35 to 55 in good health and CMV-seronegative. The sample comprised PBMCs. The CDR3 here is CASSTGLAGEQFF. The CDR3, as DNA: TGCGCCAGCAGCACGGGACTAGCGGGAGAGCAGTTCTTC.